These T cell receptor beta chains were read from a single sample in a study of cytomegalovirus exposure and HLA in healthy donors. Libraries were prepared by immunoSEQ multiplex PCR; TCRdb keeps only in-frame clonotypes and omits some of them. The sample lists approximately 110,000 clones, less than 20% occurring once. Specimen: PBMCs. These receptors were taken from a woman between 18 and 30 years old in good health and CMV-seronegative. The CDR3 runs from the conserved cysteine through the conserved F or W. A D gene is named only where the DNA matches it firmly. The listing skips clone size in some rows; elsewhere it reads once, few, many or a size class.

D: -
J: TRBJ2-4
V: TRBV6-5
size: few
length: 12
CDR3: CAIKTPDYRVHF
DNA: TGTGCCATTAAGACCCCGGACTACAGAGTTCACTTC

D: -
J: TRBJ1-5
V: TRBV28
size: -
length: 15
CDR3: CATRTGRVGNQPQHF
DNA: TGTGCCACCAGAACAGGGCGGGTGGGCAATCAGCCCCAGCATTTT

D: -
J: TRBJ1-2
V: TRBV28
size: few
length: 11
CDR3: CASSSGFGYTF
DNA: TGTGCCAGCAGTTCGGGGTTTGGCTACACCTTC

D: TRBD1
J: TRBJ1-2
V: TRBV15
size: -
length: 15
CDR3: CATSRSPDRDYGYTF
DNA: TGTGCCACCAGCAGATCCCCGGACAGGGACTATGGCTACACCTTC

D: TRBD1
J: TRBJ2-7
V: TRBV19
size: -
length: 15
CDR3: CASSSQTGAAYEQYF
DNA: TGTGCCAGTAGTTCGCAAACAGGGGCCGCCTACGAGCAGTACTTC

D: -
J: TRBJ1-1
V: TRBV27
size: -
length: 13
CDR3: CASSLLKNTEAFF
DNA: TGTGCCAGCAGTCTACTAAAGAACACTGAAGCTTTCTTT

D: TRBD1
J: TRBJ1-1
V: TRBV7-8
size: few
length: 16
CDR3: CASSLEGARGDTEAFF
DNA: TGTGCCAGCAGCTTAGAAGGGGCCAGGGGGGACACTGAAGCTTTCTTT

D: TRBD1
J: TRBJ1-2
V: TRBV28
size: -
length: 12
CDR3: CASYAGGKGYTF
DNA: TGTGCCAGTTATGCAGGGGGCAAAGGCTACACCTTC

D: TRBD1
J: TRBJ1-1
V: TRBV9
size: -
length: 17
CDR3: CASSAGGTGGMNTEAFF
DNA: TGTGCCAGCAGCGCCGGCGGGACAGGGGGTATGAACACTGAAGCTTTCTTT

D: -
J: TRBJ2-7
V: TRBV2
size: few
length: 12
CDR3: CASSEVGDEQYF
DNA: TGTGCCAGCAGTGAAGTAGGGGACGAGCAGTACTTC

D: TRBD2
J: TRBJ2-1
V: TRBV11-2
size: -
length: 12
CDR3: CASTHPGLAEFF
DNA: TGTGCCAGCACCCACCCGGGACTAGCCGAGTTCTTC

D: TRBD1
J: TRBJ1-2
V: TRBV4-3
size: few
length: 14
CDR3: CASSQDRTGVGYTF
DNA: TGCGCCAGCAGCCAAGATCGGACAGGAGTAGGCTACACCTTC

D: TRBD1
J: TRBJ1-2
V: TRBV28
size: -
length: 14
CDR3: CASSPRTGSYGYTF
DNA: TGTGCCAGCAGTCCCCGGACAGGCTCCTATGGCTACACCTTC

D: TRBD1
J: TRBJ2-1
V: TRBV6-5
size: few
length: 12
CDR3: CASSRQGREQFF
DNA: TGTGCCAGCAGTAGACAGGGTCGAGAGCAGTTCTTC

D: -
J: TRBJ1-1
V: TRBV9
size: few
length: 14
CDR3: CASSGTALNTEAFF
DNA: TGTGCCAGCAGCGGAACAGCCCTGAACACTGAAGCTTTCTTT

D: -
J: TRBJ1-1
V: TRBV7-6
size: -
length: 19
CDR3: CAPRRAGGFDRIGNTEAFF
DNA: TGTGCCCCCAGACGGGCGGGGGGTTTCGACCGCATCGGGAACACTGAAGCTTTCTTT

D: -
J: TRBJ2-7
V: TRBV6-5
size: -
length: 14
CDR3: CASSRGQPYYEQYF
DNA: TGTGCCAGCAGTCGAGGACAGCCTTACTACGAGCAGTACTTC

D: TRBD1
J: TRBJ2-3
V: TRBV10-3
size: -
length: 14
CDR3: CAIRPGQGTDTQYF
DNA: TGTGCCATCAGGCCGGGACAGGGAACAGATACGCAGTATTTT

D: TRBD1
J: TRBJ1-1
V: TRBV4-1
size: few
length: 17
CDR3: CASSQTPQGAWNTEAFF
DNA: TGCGCCAGCAGCCAAACCCCACAGGGGGCTTGGAACACTGAAGCTTTCTTT

D: -
J: TRBJ2-7
V: TRBV6-1
size: few
length: 13
CDR3: CASGPVGAYEQYF
DNA: TGTGCCAGCGGGCCAGTCGGGGCCTACGAGCAGTACTTC

D: TRBD2
J: TRBJ2-5
V: TRBV4-1
size: -
length: 14
CDR3: CASSQDRPAGDQYF
DNA: TGCGCCAGCAGCCAAGATCGGCCGGCGGGGGACCAGTACTTC

D: -
J: TRBJ2-7
V: TRBV7-3
size: few
length: 13
CDR3: CASSSSAGYEQYF
DNA: TGTGCCAGCAGCTCGTCGGCGGGTTACGAGCAGTACTTC

D: -
J: TRBJ1-2
V: TRBV5-6
size: few
length: 14
CDR3: CASSSQGTNYGYTF
DNA: TGTGCCAGCAGCTCGCAGGGAACTAACTATGGCTACACCTTC

D: TRBD2
J: TRBJ2-5
V: TRBV7-8
size: -
length: 17
CDR3: CASSLGTSGSLQETQYF
DNA: TGTGCCAGCAGTCTTGGGACTAGCGGGTCCCTCCAAGAGACCCAGTACTTC

D: -
J: TRBJ1-5
V: TRBV2
size: few
length: 13
CDR3: CASSEEGNQPQHF
DNA: TGTGCCAGCAGTGAAGAGGGGAATCAGCCCCAGCATTTT

D: -
J: TRBJ2-7
V: TRBV7-2
size: -
length: 16
CDR3: CASSLVGGGSSYEQYF
DNA: TGTGCCAGCAGCTTAGTGGGTGGGGGGAGCTCCTACGAGCAGTACTTC

D: -
J: TRBJ2-1
V: TRBV19
size: few
length: 16
CDR3: CASSIRRGSPYNEQFF
DNA: TGTGCCAGTAGTATACGACGGGGAAGCCCCTACAATGAGCAGTTCTTC

D: TRBD1
J: TRBJ1-1
V: TRBV7-2
size: -
length: 14
CDR3: CASSLRTGNTEAFF
DNA: TGTGCCAGCAGCTTACGGACAGGGAACACTGAAGCTTTCTTT

D: TRBD2
J: TRBJ2-3
V: TRBV5-1
size: few
length: 17
CDR3: CASSLTTSGGRTDTQYF
DNA: TGCGCCAGCAGCCTAACGACTAGCGGGGGAAGGACAGATACGCAGTATTTT

D: TRBD1
J: TRBJ1-1
V: TRBV6-1
size: -
length: 15
CDR3: CASSEQGGGNTEAFF
DNA: TGTGCCAGCAGTGAGCAAGGGGGCGGGAACACTGAAGCTTTCTTT

D: TRBD1
J: TRBJ1-1
V: TRBV7-2
size: few
length: 14
CDR3: CASSRQGRNTEAFF
DNA: TGTGCCAGCAGCAGACAGGGAAGGAACACTGAAGCTTTCTTT

D: TRBD1
J: TRBJ2-7
V: TRBV28
size: -
length: 14
CDR3: CASGQGNKEDEQYF
DNA: TGTGCCTCCGGACAGGGGAACAAAGAGGACGAGCAGTACTTC

D: -
J: TRBJ2-7
V: TRBV27
size: -
length: 14
CDR3: CASSLGGSSYEQYF
DNA: TGTGCCAGCAGTTTAGGCGGAAGCTCCTACGAGCAGTACTTC

D: TRBD1
J: TRBJ1-1
V: TRBV7-9
size: -
length: 13
CDR3: CASSPPGQGQAFF
DNA: TGTGCCAGCAGCCCCCCGGGACAGGGACAAGCTTTCTTT

D: -
J: TRBJ1-4
V: TRBV4-1
size: -
length: 16
CDR3: CASSQGPVPVNEKLFF
DNA: TGCGCCAGCAGCCAAGGTCCGGTCCCGGTTAATGAAAAACTGTTTTTT

D: -
J: TRBJ2-7
V: TRBV7-9
size: -
length: 14
CDR3: CASSFGGNPYEQYF
DNA: TGTGCCAGCAGCTTCGGAGGAAACCCCTACGAGCAGTACTTC

D: -
J: TRBJ2-6
V: TRBV28
size: -
length: 16
CDR3: CASSWKGVSGANVLTF
DNA: TGTGCCAGCAGTTGGAAGGGGGTCTCTGGGGCCAACGTCCTGACTTTC

D: TRBD1
J: TRBJ2-7
V: TRBV2
size: few
length: 14
CDR3: CASKETGASYEQYF
DNA: TGTGCCAGCAAAGAGACAGGGGCATCCTACGAGCAGTACTTC

D: TRBD1
J: TRBJ2-1
V: TRBV7-6
size: -
length: 14
CDR3: CASSRGQLDNEQFF
DNA: TGTGCCAGCTCACGGGGACAGCTTGACAATGAGCAGTTCTTC

D: TRBD1
J: TRBJ2-1
V: TRBV5-4
size: -
length: 14
CDR3: CASSLTGARNEQFF
DNA: TGTGCCAGCAGCTTAACAGGGGCCAGAAATGAGCAGTTCTTC

D: TRBD1
J: TRBJ1-4
V: TRBV6-5
size: few
length: 15
CDR3: CASRSTGVSNEKLFF
DNA: TGTGCCAGCAGGTCCACAGGGGTGTCAAATGAAAAACTGTTTTTT

D: -
J: TRBJ1-5
V: TRBV19
size: few
length: 15
CDR3: CASSIANQGSQPQHF
DNA: TGTGCCAGTAGTATAGCTAATCAGGGTAGTCAGCCCCAGCATTTT

D: -
J: TRBJ1-6
V: TRBV19
size: -
length: 14
CDR3: CASEKGVRNSPLHF
DNA: TGTGCCAGTGAAAAAGGGGTTCGGAATTCACCCCTCCACTTT

D: TRBD2
J: TRBJ2-7
V: TRBV2
size: few
length: 15
CDR3: CASRQTSGGPYEQYF
DNA: TGTGCCAGCAGGCAGACTAGCGGGGGGCCCTACGAGCAGTACTTC

D: TRBD1
J: TRBJ2-6
V: TRBV10-1
size: few
length: 15
CDR3: CASKGDRVGANVLTF
DNA: TGCGCCAGCAAGGGGGACAGGGTTGGGGCCAACGTCCTGACTTTC

D: -
J: TRBJ1-1
V: TRBV28
size: -
length: 14
CDR3: CASSPPLGGTEAFF
DNA: TGTGCCAGCAGCCCCCCTTTAGGGGGCACTGAAGCTTTCTTT

D: -
J: TRBJ1-2
V: TRBV7-8
size: -
length: 16
CDR3: CASSLVVSPTSYGYTF
DNA: TGTGCCAGCAGCTTAGTTGTAAGCCCCACTAGCTATGGCTACACCTTC

D: TRBD2
J: TRBJ2-1
V: TRBV28
size: few
length: 17
CDR3: CASRTGLAGALGNEQFF
DNA: TGTGCCAGCAGAACGGGACTAGCGGGGGCTCTCGGGAATGAGCAGTTCTTC

D: TRBD1
J: TRBJ2-7
V: TRBV2
size: -
length: 15
CDR3: CASSEDRERAYEQYF
DNA: TGTGCCAGCAGTGAGGACAGGGAAAGGGCCTACGAGCAGTACTTC

D: TRBD1
J: TRBJ1-2
V: TRBV30
size: few
length: 13
CDR3: CAWIQGVGYGYTF
DNA: TGTGCCTGGATCCAGGGGGTGGGCTATGGCTACACCTTC

D: -
J: TRBJ1-4
V: TRBV27
size: -
length: 15
CDR3: CASLNLEDGVEKLFF
DNA: TGTGCCAGCCTCAATCTGGAGGATGGCGTTGAAAAACTGTTTTTT

D: TRBD1
J: TRBJ2-7
V: TRBV30
size: few
length: 13
CDR3: CACTTGGSYEQYF
DNA: TGTGCCTGCACTACAGGGGGCAGCTACGAGCAGTACTTC

D: -
J: TRBJ2-2
V: TRBV5-4
size: -
length: 16
CDR3: CASSFYSGANTGELFF
DNA: TGTGCCAGCAGTTTTTATAGCGGAGCGAACACCGGGGAGCTGTTTTTT

D: TRBD2
J: TRBJ2-1
V: TRBV9
size: -
length: 15
CDR3: CASSPTSGPYNEQFF
DNA: TGTGCCAGCAGCCCGACTAGCGGACCCTACAATGAGCAGTTCTTC